This is a list of T cell receptor beta chains from one sample in a study of cytomegalovirus exposure and HLA in healthy donors. Generated by immunoSEQ multiplex PCR, the TCRdb table keeps only in-frame clones and is missing some. The sample records 150,000 to 200,000 clones, roughly 84% being singletons. Sequenced material: PBMCs. Receptors originate from a man aged 30 to 39 in good health and CMV-seropositive. Both conserved end residues are trimmed from each CDR3.

V: TRBV18; CDR3: ASSPSSNMNTEAF
V: TRBV19; CDR3: ASITPGGQGYQPQH
V: TRBV7-9; CDR3: ASSLPDNYNEQF
V: TRBV27; CDR3: ASSRGVDQPQH
V: TRBV18; CDR3: ASSLSESGIDGYT
V: TRBV10-3; CDR3: AISDRTENAF
V: TRBV15; CDR3: ATSRDRGSSYNEQF
V: TRBV7-2; CDR3: ASSLDRNGYT
V: TRBV5-4; CDR3: ASSLGASGNTIY
V: TRBV18; CDR3: ASSPVGQGRDTQY
V: TRBV9; CDR3: ASSVLGSGPTGELF
V: TRBV30; CDR3: AWSGVAGGRDTQY
V: TRBV5-8; CDR3: ASSLFVRTGQGTGELF
V: TRBV27; CDR3: ASRRDLGTSGRGSYEQY
V: TRBV5-1; CDR3: ASSLFGQDPSPLH
V: TRBV2; CDR3: ASSDGTPAVRPQH
V: TRBV6-1; CDR3: ASTPPVPYTEAF
V: TRBV25-1; CDR3: ASGGGGTDINTEAF
V: TRBV18; CDR3: ASSPQTDPSNQPQH
V: TRBV18; CDR3: ASSPSPTGGGQPQH
V: TRBV7-9; CDR3: ASSLGGENTEAF
V: TRBV30; CDR3: AWSVLFGGGQPQH
V: TRBV7-3; CDR3: ASTSGRAEADTQY
V: TRBV19; CDR3: ATFDREAEGAGELF
V: TRBV15; CDR3: ATSREGLRSGELF
V: TRBV28; CDR3: ASSSTVSPTGELF
V: TRBV7-8; CDR3: ASSLMGQRNYNEQF
V: TRBV5-4; CDR3: ASSLGSAPYDGYT
V: TRBV2; CDR3: ASRLPSGYEQY
V: TRBV7-2; CDR3: ASSLNAGDYEQY
V: TRBV28; CDR3: ASSLRGQTYEQY
V: TRBV5-1; CDR3: ASSLALAGGSDTQY